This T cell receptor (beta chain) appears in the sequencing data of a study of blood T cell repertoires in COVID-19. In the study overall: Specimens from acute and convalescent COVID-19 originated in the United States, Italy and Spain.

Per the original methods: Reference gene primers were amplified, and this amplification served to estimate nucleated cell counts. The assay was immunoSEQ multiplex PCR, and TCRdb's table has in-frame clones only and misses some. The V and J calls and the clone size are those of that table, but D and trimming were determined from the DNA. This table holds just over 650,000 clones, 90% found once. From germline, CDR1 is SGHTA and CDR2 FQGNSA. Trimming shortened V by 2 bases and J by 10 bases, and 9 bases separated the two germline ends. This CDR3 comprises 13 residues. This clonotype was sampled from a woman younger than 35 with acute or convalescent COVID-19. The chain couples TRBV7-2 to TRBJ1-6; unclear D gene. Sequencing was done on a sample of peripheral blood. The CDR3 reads CASSLSAGSPLHF. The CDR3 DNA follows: TGTGCCAGCAGCTTATCGGCCGGGTCACCCCTCCACTTT.